These T cell receptor beta chains were read from a single sample in a study of STAT5B mutations in CD4+ large granular lymphocyte leukemia. The assay was immunoSEQ multiplex PCR, and TCRdb's table has in-frame clones only and misses some. Of some 21,000 clones in the sample, roughly 76% are singletons; the top ten hold about 4.3%. Specimen: CD4+ T cells from blood buffy coats. The receptors shown here come from a human donor in good health. Both conserved end residues are part of each CDR3. A D gene is named only where the DNA matches it firmly. Rows give clone size only sometimes, using once, few, many, or a class for an expanded clone.

once	TRBD1	TRBV11-2	15	TRBJ1-2	CASSADRGLDYGYTF	TGTGCCAGCAGCGCGGACAGGGGGCTTGACTATGGCTACACCTTC
NA	NA	TRBV28	15	TRBJ2-3	CASSFDPPGTDTQYF	TGTGCCAGCAGTTTTGATCCCCCGGGCACAGATACGCAGTATTTT
NA	TRBD1	TRBV7-8	17	TRBJ2-1	CASSLDSGQGNYNEQFF	TGTGCCAGCAGCTTAGATTCGGGACAGGGAAACTACAATGAGCAGTTCTTC
NA	TRBD2	TRBV10-3	13	TRBJ2-7	CAIQGLAGDEQYF	TGTGCCATCCAAGGGCTAGCGGGAGACGAGCAGTACTTC
NA	NA	TRBV18	14	TRBJ2-1	CASSPTTQSNEQFF	TGTGCCAGCTCACCTACGACCCAGTCCAATGAGCAGTTCTTC
once	TRBD1	TRBV19	15	TRBJ2-1	CASSVGTGALSEQFF	TGTGCCAGTAGCGTCGGGACAGGGGCTCTCAGCGAGCAGTTCTTC
once	NA	TRBV7-8	16	TRBJ1-3	CASSLAGGIAGNTIYF	TGTGCCAGCAGCTTAGCGGGGGGGATTGCTGGAAACACCATATATTTT
NA	TRBD1	TRBV6-1	14	TRBJ2-2	CATLGTGGTGELFF	TGTGCCACCCTGGGGACAGGGGGGACCGGGGAGCTGTTTTTT
NA	TRBD2	TRBV6-5	16	TRBJ2-1	CASSYGRASGSDEQFF	TGTGCCAGCAGTTACGGTCGGGCTAGCGGGAGTGATGAGCAGTTCTTC
NA	TRBD2	TRBV9	16	TRBJ2-2	CASSVAGLAGSGELFF	TGTGCCAGCAGCGTAGCGGGACTAGCGGGATCCGGGGAGCTGTTTTTT
NA	NA	TRBV21-1	18	TRBJ1-2	CASSTPQISRLSVYGYTF	TGTGCCAGCAGCACCCCCCAGATTTCTCGGTTGAGCGTCTATGGCTACACCTTC
few	NA	TRBV21-1	12	TRBJ1-5	CASSPLDQPQHF	TGTGCCAGCAGCCCTCTGGATCAGCCCCAGCATTTT
once	NA	TRBV6-6	15	TRBJ2-3	CASSYGGARADTQYF	TGTGCCAGCAGTTACGGGGGCGCGAGGGCAGATACGCAGTATTTT
NA	NA	TRBV29-1	15	TRBJ2-4	CSVETGTLAKNIQYF	TGCAGCGTTGAAACAGGGACTCTAGCCAAAAACATTCAGTACTTC
NA	NA	TRBV12-5	12	TRBJ2-7	CASGLGSYEQYF	TGTGCTAGTGGTTTGGGCTCCTACGAGCAGTACTTC
NA	TRBD1	TRBV11-2	16	TRBJ1-2	CASSLSSQGASYGYTF	TGTGCCAGCAGCTTATCCTCCCAGGGGGCTAGCTATGGCTACACCTTC
NA	NA	TRBV6-5	15	TRBJ1-5	CAAGMGAGGNQPQHF	TGTGCCGCAGGGATGGGAGCAGGTGGCAATCAGCCCCAGCATTTT
once	NA	TRBV10-2	12	TRBJ1-5	CASGPESQPQHF	TGCGCCAGCGGGCCTGAAAGTCAGCCCCAGCATTTT
NA	TRBD1	TRBV5-5	18	TRBJ2-4	CASSLTVSGGLAKNIQYF	TGTGCCAGCAGCTTGACGGTTTCAGGGGGCCTAGCCAAAAACATTCAGTACTTC
NA	TRBD2	TRBV5-8	15	TRBJ2-3	CASSPLAGGPIPQYF	TGTGCCAGCAGCCCTCTAGCGGGAGGGCCAATTCCGCAGTATTTT
NA	TRBD1	TRBV11-3	15	TRBJ1-1	CASSTQGAVNTEAFF	TGTGCCAGCAGCACACAGGGGGCCGTGAACACTGAAGCTTTCTTT
few	NA	TRBV6-1	13	TRBJ1-2	CASSSGPNYGYTF	TGTGCCAGCTCATCAGGCCCCAACTATGGCTACACCTTC
NA	TRBD2	TRBV6-1	15	TRBJ2-1	CASSDGAGRYNEQFF	TGTGCCAGCAGTGACGGAGCGGGGCGATACAATGAGCAGTTCTTC
NA	TRBD1	TRBV7-9	15	TRBJ2-7	CASSYRVGQGYEQYF	TGTGCCAGCAGCTACCGGGTCGGACAGGGCTACGAGCAGTACTTC
NA	NA	TRBV28	14	TRBJ2-7	CASSFVGGTYEQYF	TGTGCCAGCAGTTTCGTAGGGGGAACCTACGAGCAGTACTTC
NA	NA	TRBV6-5	15	TRBJ1-5	CASSPPGRDNQPQHF	TGTGCCAGCAGCCCCCCCGGGAGGGACAATCAGCCCCAGCATTTT
NA	NA	TRBV7-9	15	TRBJ1-1	CASSLARGGNTEAFF	TGTGCCAGCAGCTTAGCGCGAGGGGGAAACACTGAAGCTTTCTTT
NA	NA	TRBV6-5	16	TRBJ1-3	CASSYSSGAGGNTIYF	TGTGCCAGCAGTTACTCGTCAGGGGCTGGTGGAAACACCATATATTTT
NA	NA	TRBV6-5	13	TRBJ2-7	CASSLAGSWEQYF	TGTGCCAGCAGTCTGGCGGGTAGTTGGGAGCAGTACTTC
NA	NA	TRBV4-1	16	TRBJ1-2	CASSRTTANGNYGYTF	TGCGCCAGCAGCCGCACAACAGCGAACGGTAACTATGGCTACACCTTC
NA	TRBD1	TRBV5-1	16	TRBJ2-7	CASSLGGTVSAYEQYF	TGCGCCAGCAGCTTGGGGGGGACAGTAAGTGCCTACGAGCAGTACTTC
NA	TRBD2	TRBV19	14	TRBJ2-3	CASSPSGRTDTQYF	TGTGCCAGTAGTCCTAGCGGACGCACAGATACGCAGTATTTT
NA	NA	TRBV6-5	13	TRBJ1-1	CASSSERNTEAFF	TGTGCCAGCAGTTCAGAAAGGAACACTGAAGCTTTCTTT
NA	TRBD2	TRBV6-1	14	TRBJ2-1	CASSEIRLANEQFF	TGTGCCAGCAGTGAAATAAGACTAGCAAATGAGCAGTTCTTC
once	NA	TRBV7-8	13	TRBJ2-5	CASSFRGVETQYF	TGTGCCAGCAGCTTCAGGGGAGTGGAGACCCAGTACTTC
NA	NA	TRBV5-4	14	TRBJ2-7	CASSQRRTVDEQYF	TGTGCCAGCAGCCAGAGACGGACCGTCGACGAGCAGTACTTC
few	NA	TRBV27	13	TRBJ1-1	CASSLSIWSEAFF	TGTGCCAGCAGTTTATCGATCTGGAGTGAAGCTTTCTTT
NA	TRBD2	TRBV10-3	16	TRBJ2-3	CAISDGLAGSTDTQYF	TGTGCCATCAGTGATGGACTAGCGGGAAGCACAGATACGCAGTATTTT
NA	NA	TRBV7-9	18	TRBJ2-6	CASSLRWALSSGANVLTF	TGTGCCAGCAGCCTCAGGTGGGCGCTCAGCTCTGGGGCCAACGTCCTGACTTTC
NA	NA	TRBV6-5	15	TRBJ2-7	CASSGGGLGSYEQYF	TGTGCCAGCAGTGGGGGCGGGCTGGGGTCCTACGAGCAGTACTTC
NA	NA	TRBV11-2	11	TRBJ1-6	CASSSTAKLHF	TGTGCCAGCAGCTCCACAGCCAAACTCCACTTT
NA	TRBD2	TRBV11-1	16	TRBJ2-2	CASSRGLAGNTGELFF	TGTGCCAGCAGCCGGGGACTAGCGGGAAACACCGGGGAGCTGTTTTTT
NA	NA	TRBV5-6	19	TRBJ2-4	CASSFSVLGLSLAKNIQYF	TGTGCCAGCAGCTTCTCTGTTTTGGGTCTTAGCTTAGCCAAAAACATTCAGTACTTC
NA	TRBD2	TRBV5-4	15	TRBJ2-1	CASSSGTSAYNEQFF	TGTGCCAGCAGCTCCGGGACTAGCGCTTACAATGAGCAGTTCTTC